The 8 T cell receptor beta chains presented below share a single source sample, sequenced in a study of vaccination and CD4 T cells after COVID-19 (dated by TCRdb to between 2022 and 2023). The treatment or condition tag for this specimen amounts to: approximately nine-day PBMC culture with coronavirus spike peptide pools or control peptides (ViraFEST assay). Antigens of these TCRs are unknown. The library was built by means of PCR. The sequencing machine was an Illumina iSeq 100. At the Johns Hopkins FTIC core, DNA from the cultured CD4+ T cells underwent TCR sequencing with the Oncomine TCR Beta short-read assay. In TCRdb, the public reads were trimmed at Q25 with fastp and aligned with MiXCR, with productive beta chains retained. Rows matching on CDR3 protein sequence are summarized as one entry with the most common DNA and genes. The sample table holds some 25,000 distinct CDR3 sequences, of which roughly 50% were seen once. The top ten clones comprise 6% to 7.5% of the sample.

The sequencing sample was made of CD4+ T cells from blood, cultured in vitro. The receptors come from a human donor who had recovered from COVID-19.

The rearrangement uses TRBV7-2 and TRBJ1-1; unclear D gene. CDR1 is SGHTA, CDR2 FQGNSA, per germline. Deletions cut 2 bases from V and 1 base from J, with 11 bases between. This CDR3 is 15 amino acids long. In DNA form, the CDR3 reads TGTGCCAGCAGCTTAACGGAGACGCGGAACACTGAAGCTTTCTTT. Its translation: CASSLTETRNTEAFF.

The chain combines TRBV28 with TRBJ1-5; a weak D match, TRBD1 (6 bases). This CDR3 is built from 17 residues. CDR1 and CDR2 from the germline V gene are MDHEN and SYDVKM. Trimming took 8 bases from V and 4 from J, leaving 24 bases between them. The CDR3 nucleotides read TGTGCCAGCGGCCAGGGTGGGGCGACAGGATTTAATCAGCCCCAGCATTTT. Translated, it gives CASGQGGATGFNQPQHF.

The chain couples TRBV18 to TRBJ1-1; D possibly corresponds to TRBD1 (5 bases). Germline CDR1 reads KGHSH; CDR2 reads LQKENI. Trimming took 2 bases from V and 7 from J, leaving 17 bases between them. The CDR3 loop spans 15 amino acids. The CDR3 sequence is CASSPVGRGLGEAFF. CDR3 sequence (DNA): TGTGCCAGCTCACCAGTCGGAAGGGGTCTAGGTGAAGCTTTCTTT.

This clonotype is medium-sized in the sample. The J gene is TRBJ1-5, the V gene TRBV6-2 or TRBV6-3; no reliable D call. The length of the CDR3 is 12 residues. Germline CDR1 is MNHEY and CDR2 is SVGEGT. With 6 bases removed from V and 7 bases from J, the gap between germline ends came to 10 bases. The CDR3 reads CASSPREQPQHF. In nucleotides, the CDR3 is TGTGCCAGCAGCCCACGGGAACAGCCCCAGCATTTT.

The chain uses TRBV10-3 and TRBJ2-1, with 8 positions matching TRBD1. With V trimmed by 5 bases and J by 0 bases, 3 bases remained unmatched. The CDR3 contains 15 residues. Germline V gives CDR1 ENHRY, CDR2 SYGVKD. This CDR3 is CAISRTGSSYNEQFF. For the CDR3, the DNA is TGTGCCATCAGTCGGACAGGGAGCTCCTACAATGAGCAGTTCTTC.

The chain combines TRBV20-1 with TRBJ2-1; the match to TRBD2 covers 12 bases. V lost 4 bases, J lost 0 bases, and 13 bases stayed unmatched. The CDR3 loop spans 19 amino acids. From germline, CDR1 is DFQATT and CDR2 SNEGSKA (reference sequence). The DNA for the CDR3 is TGCAGTGCTACCATTTCGGCTAGCGGGAGGGCAAGCTCCTACAATGAGCAGTTCTTC. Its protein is CSATISASGRASSYNEQFF.

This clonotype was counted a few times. CDR3 sequence reads: CSASPGGGGADQPQHF. The CDR3 DNA follows: TGCAGTGCTAGCCCCGGCGGAGGGGGCGCGGATCAGCCCCAGCATTTT. The chain has TRBV20-1 and TRBJ1-5, with 7 bases fitting TRBD1. This CDR3 is 16 amino acids long. V lost 3 bases to trimming and J lost 5 bases; unmatched junction nucleotides: 13. CDR1 and CDR2 (germline): DFQATT, SNEGSKA (reference sequence).

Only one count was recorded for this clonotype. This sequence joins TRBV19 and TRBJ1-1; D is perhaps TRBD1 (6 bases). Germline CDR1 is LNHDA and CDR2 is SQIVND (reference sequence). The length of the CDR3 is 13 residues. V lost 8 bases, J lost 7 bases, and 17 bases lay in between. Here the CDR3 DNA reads TGTGCCAGTGCGGTGGGACAAACGCTTGAAGCTTTCTTT. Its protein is CASAVGQTLEAFF.